This T cell receptor beta chain was sequenced in a study of CD8+ T cells in alopecia areata. It was cDNA, reverse transcribed from extracted RNA, that served as the sequencing template. Libraries were prepared by immunoSEQ multiplex PCR; TCRdb keeps only in-frame clonotypes and omits some of them. Altogether approximately 300,000 clones were found in the sample, and no singletons occur. Of note for this clone: Its antigen is as yet unknown. The listed genes are named as in mouse. The read comes to an end 4 residues before the CDR3 does, leaving the germline J gene to fill in the end.

Whole-study results and caveats: Unlike in mice, where it was clearer, TCR sharing across patients was less clear, possibly HLA-related.

V lost 2 bases to trimming and J lost 1 base; unmatched junction nucleotides: 7. CDR1 and CDR2 from the germline V gene are NSQYPW and LRSPGD (reference sequence). This CDR3 contains 17 residues. On the basis of CD4, CD8alpha, NKG2D, NKG2ACE and other markers, pooled cutaneous lymph node cells were sorted. This receptor was taken from a C3H/HeJ mouse with alopecia areata. Mouse strain MHC haplotype: H2-k. V usage is TRBV1 and J usage is TRBJ2-3; the match to TRBD2 covers 9 bases. Sequenced sample: CD4+ T cells sorted from a lymph node. CDR3: CTCSAPGLGRGAETLYF. The DNA read from the CDR3 is TGCACCTGCAGTGCACCGGGACTGGGAAGGGGTGCAGAA.